The 15 T cell receptor beta chains below come from one sample, sequenced in a study of blood T cell repertoires in COVID-19. Sequencing used immunoSEQ multiplex PCR; TCRdb keeps in-frame clones, though not all of them. Of 70,000 or so clones in the sample, around 82% were seen once. Sequenced input: peripheral blood. These receptors were collected from a human donor in a cohort sampled during active COVID-19.

CDR3 nucleotide sequence: TGCGCCAGCAGCGCGCTGGCGGGCGGCACCTACGAGCAGTACTTC. Protein sequence: CASSALAGGTYEQYF. The chain joins TRBV10-2 to TRBJ2-7; D possibly corresponds to TRBD2 (5 bases). Germline V gene data show CDR1 as WSHSY and CDR2 as SAAADI. V was shortened by 6 bases and J by 2 bases, with 17 bases between the two germline ends. There are 15 residues in the CDR3.

The chain couples TRBV11-2 to TRBJ1-4, with 9 bases identical to TRBD1. V trimming: 5 bases; J trimming: 5 bases; junction bases outside the gene matches: 6. The CDR3 has 15 residues. Germline V CDR1 and CDR2: SGHAT, FQNNGV. The CDR3 DNA follows: TGTGCCAGCAGCCGACCCGGGACAGGGAATGAAAAACTGTTTTTT. It is translated as CASSRPGTGNEKLFF. The full variable domain, in which reference TRBV11-2 and TRBJ1-4 provide the parts outside the CDR3, is EAGVAQSPRYKIIEKRQSVAFWCNPISGHATLYWYQQILGQGPKLLIQFQNNGVVDDSQLPKDRFSAERLKGVDSTLKIQPAKLEDSAVYLCASSRPGTGNEKLFFGSGTQLSVL.

This chain links TRBV27 with TRBJ2-1; 7 bases align to TRBD2. Germline CDR1 MNHEY, CDR2 SMNVEV (reference sequence). After removal of 9 bases from V and 0 bases from J, the junction contained 2 bases not matched to a gene. CDR3 length equals 13 residues. The CDR3 sequence is CASGLGSYNEQFF. The CDR3 coding sequence is TGTGCCAGTGGACTAGGCTCCTACAATGAGCAGTTCTTC.

The chain carries TRBV6-5 and TRBJ1-1; D gene ambiguous. V was trimmed by 8 bases and J by 3 bases, leaving 10 bases between them. In germline, CDR1 is MNHEY, CDR2 SVGAGI. This CDR3 contains 12 residues. The CDR3 sequence: CASGTTYTEAFF. Here the CDR3 DNA reads TGTGCCAGCGGAACGACTTACACTGAAGCTTTCTTT.

In its sample, this clone was seen once. The chain has TRBV6-5 and TRBJ2-7, with D possibly TRBD1 on 7 matching bases. CDR1 and CDR2 (germline): MNHEY, SVGAGI. The CDR3 loop spans 14 amino acids. Trimming pared 6 bases from V and 3 bases from J, leaving 15 bases between. CDR3 region: CASRLDRTIYEQYF. CDR3 coding DNA: TGTGCCAGCAGACTGGACAGGACTATCTACGAGCAGTACTTC.

The rearrangement uses TRBV9 and TRBJ2-7; 9 bases are a match to TRBD2. The CDR3 contains 14 residues. Germline V gives CDR1 SGDLS, CDR2 YYNGEE. V was clipped by 3 bases and J by 3 bases; unmatched bases: 4. The CDR3 reads CASSADSGSYEQYF. The CDR3 nucleotides are TGTGCCAGCAGCGCCGATAGCGGGAGCTACGAGCAGTACTTC.

The chain recombines TRBV2 with TRBJ1-2, with TRBD1 matching 7 bases. Trimming cost V 1 base and J 5 bases; bases outside gene matches: 1. The CDR3 covers 13 residues. The germline CDR1 and CDR2 sequences are SNHLY and FYNNEI. CDR3 sequence (DNA): TGTGCCAGCAGTGAAGGCAGGGGGTATGGCTACACCTTC. Protein: CASSEGRGYGYTF. Full variable domain (missing parts from reference TRBV2 and TRBJ1-2): EPEVTQTPSHQVTQMGQEVILRCVPISNHLYFYWYRQILGQKVEFLVSFYNNEISEKSEIFDDQFSVERPDGSNFTLKIRSTKLEDSAMYFCASSEGRGYGYTFGSGTRLTVV.

The genes are TRBV6-1 and TRBJ2-7; D is possibly TRBD1 (5 bases). Germline lookup yields CDR1 MNHNS and CDR2 SASEGT. The V and J ends lost 1 base and 0 bases respectively, with 10 bases between them. There are 15 residues in the CDR3. CDR3 region: CASSEVGASSYEQYF. In DNA form, the CDR3 reads TGTGCCAGCAGTGAAGTAGGGGCTAGCTCCTACGAGCAGTACTTC.

The chain has TRBV5-1 and TRBJ2-7; 11 positions agree with TRBD2. The junction had 7 bases not matched to a gene; V was cut back by 3 bases and J by 5 bases. The V gene's germline CDR1 is SGHRS and CDR2 YFSETQ. The CDR3 has 15 residues. The CDR3 sequence is CASSSLAGGGNEQYF. The CDR3 bases are TGCGCCAGCAGCTCCCTAGCGGGAGGAGGCAACGAGCAGTACTTC.

The gene calls are TRBV7-9 and TRBJ1-1; D not certain. The V end was cut by 1 base, the J end by 0 bases, with 6 bases between. The germline gives CDR1 SEHNR, CDR2 FQNEAQ (reference sequence). CDR3 size: 14 residues. The CDR3 is CASSLGLMNTEAFF. DNA of the CDR3: TGTGCCAGCAGCTTAGGGCTGATGAACACTGAAGCTTTCTTT.

The chain recombines TRBV4-3 with TRBJ2-1, with 10 bases lining up with TRBD1. The J segment lost 9 bases and the V segment lost 1 base, leaving 9 bases of the junction unmatched. The CDR3 sequence is 16 residues long. CDR1 is LGHNA, CDR2 YSLEER, per germline. The CDR3 reads CASSQAGGTGVSEQFF. CDR3 nucleotides: TGCGCCAGCAGCCAAGCCGGTGGGACAGGGGTCAGTGAGCAGTTCTTC.

V is TRBV19 and J is TRBJ2-1; TRBD2 matches 11 bases. The germline gives CDR1 LNHDA, CDR2 SQIVND (reference sequence). J lost 7 bases, V lost 5 bases, and 4 bases had no gene match. CDR3 size: 14 residues. In DNA, the CDR3 is TGTGCCAGTAGTCCGAGACTAGCGGGGAATGAGCAGTTCTTC. It yields the protein CASSPRLAGNEQFF.

CDR3: CASSLLAGVPGELFF. As DNA, the CDR3 is TGTGCCAGCAGCTTACTAGCGGGAGTTCCCGGGGAGCTGTTTTTT. The rearrangement links TRBV5-6 to TRBJ2-2, with 11 positions matching TRBD2. The CDR3 extends over 15 amino acids. After removal of 2 bases from V and 6 bases from J, the junction contained 3 bases not matched to a gene. Germline V CDR1 and CDR2: SGHDT, YYEEEE.

The chain joins TRBV5-8 to TRBJ1-3; 8 nucleotides line up with TRBD1. V lost 4 bases and J lost 0; bases outside the gene matches: 6. The CDR3 extends over 16 amino acids. CDR1 and CDR2 (germline): SGHTS, YDEGEE. The CDR3 sequence is CASSPRDRLSGNTIYF. The CDR3 DNA sequence: TGTGCCAGCAGCCCCCGGGACAGGCTCTCTGGAAACACCATATATTTT.

The chain carries TRBV19 and TRBJ1-1; D is possibly TRBD1 (5 bases). V gave up 6 bases and J gave up 6 bases, with 20 bases separating them. This CDR3 has 15 residues. Germline V gives CDR1 LNHDA, CDR2 SQIVND (reference sequence). The CDR3 loop is CASRPQPQGRPEAFF. Written as DNA, the CDR3 is TGTGCCAGTAGGCCTCAGCCCCAGGGTCGTCCTGAAGCTTTCTTT.